These 2 T cell receptor beta chains were all obtained from the same sample, sequenced in a study of cytomegalovirus exposure and HLA in healthy donors. PCR used 60 Vbeta primers and 13 Jbeta primers. Sequencing used immunoSEQ multiplex PCR; TCRdb keeps in-frame clones, though not all of them. The sample yields 150,000 to 200,000 clones, roughly 65% seen once. Source material: PBMCs. Source of these receptors: a woman aged 18-30 years in good health and CMV-seropositive.

The CDR3 nucleotides are TGTGCCAGCAGCGTAGACTATGGCCGCTCTAACTATGGCTACACCTTC. Encoded protein: CASSVDYGRSNYGYTF. V is TRBV9 and J is TRBJ1-2, with D unclear. The V and J ends lost 0 bases and 0 bases respectively, with 12 bases between them. The germline gives CDR1 SGDLS, CDR2 YYNGEE. CDR3 length: 16 amino acids.

The chain carries TRBV7-2 and TRBJ2-3; 13 bases are a match to TRBD2. V trimming: 4 bases; J trimming: 6 bases; junction bases outside the gene matches: 7. CDR3 size: 16 residues. The germline V gene encodes CDR1 SGHTA and CDR2 FQGNSA. As DNA, the CDR3 is TGTGCCAGCAGCTCCAGACTAGCGGGGGGCGGGGATACGCAGTATTTT. Amino acid sequence: CASSSRLAGGGDTQYF.